Listed here are 18 T cell receptor beta chains from one sample, sequenced in a study of T-cell memory formation after mild COVID-19. Via MiXCR, TCRdb re-called the 5' RACE reads, giving one row per CDR3 protein. This sample has just under 350,000 distinct CDR3 sequences, with 10% to 15% found just once. The sequenced sample was PBMCs or a T cell subset sorted from them (not recorded which). These receptors came from a man between 18 and 35 years old who had mild COVID-19 (a few samples of this study predate the infection). Cell type and time point are not known.

This clonotype was observed at least ten times. This sequence joins TRBV27 and TRBJ2-2; perhaps TRBD1 as D (6 bases). Trimming pared 4 bases from V and 7 bases from J, leaving 22 bases between. The CDR3 is 17 amino acids. Germline loops: CDR1 MNHEY, CDR2 SMNVEV (reference sequence). CDR3 loop: CASSSPETGMGGGELFF. CDR3 nucleotide sequence: TGTGCCAGCAGTTCGCCGGAAACAGGGATGGGCGGCGGGGAGCTGTTTTTT.

This clonotype was detected only a few times. The chain couples TRBV7-2 to TRBJ1-4; no reliable D call. Germline V CDR1 and CDR2: SGHTA, FQGNSA. The V end lost 5 bases, the J end lost 8 bases, and 15 bases lay between the germline ends. The CDR3 runs to 14 residues. In DNA form, the CDR3 reads TGTGCCAGCAGCCCGGGAGGATCGAGGGAAAAACTGTTTTTT. It yields the protein CASSPGGSREKLFF.

This clonotype was seen a few times. J is TRBJ2-1 and V is TRBV11-1, with TRBD2 identical over 9 bases. Germline CDR1 SGHAT, CDR2 FQDESV (reference sequence). This CDR3 contains 16 residues. After removal of 5 bases from V and 9 bases from J, the junction contained 14 bases not matched to a gene. DNA of the CDR3: TGTGCCAGCAGCCGGGGAAATCTAGCGGGGATCTCTGAGCAGTTCTTC. Amino acid sequence: CASSRGNLAGISEQFF. The variable domain in full, completed from reference TRBV11-1 and TRBJ2-1, reads EAEVAQSPRYKITEKSQAVAFWCDPISGHATLYWYRQILGQGPELLVQFQDESVVDDSQLPKDRFSAERLKGVDSTLKIQPAELGDSAMYLCASSRGNLAGISEQFFGPGTRLTVL.

The rearrangement links TRBV5-1 to TRBJ2-1, with D possibly being TRBD1 or TRBD2 (5 bases each). Germline lookup yields CDR1 SGHRS and CDR2 YFSETQ. CDR3 length: 13 residues. Trimming removed 5 bases from V and 10 bases from J, with 16 bases in between. DNA for the CDR3: TGCGCCAGCAGTTCCCGGGACGGCCTAGAGCAGTTCTTC. Amino acids: CASSSRDGLEQFF.

This clonotype has only a few counts. V usage is TRBV7-2 and J usage is TRBJ2-7; 8 nucleotides agree with TRBD2. The germline CDR1 and CDR2 sequences are SGHTA and FQGNSA. The CDR3 runs 14 residues. V trimming: 5 bases; J trimming: 3 bases; junction bases outside the gene matches: 6. CDR3 residues: CASSPTGTSYEQYF. CDR3 nucleotides: TGTGCCAGCAGCCCTACCGGGACTAGCTACGAGCAGTACTTC.

V usage is TRBV11-2 and J usage is TRBJ2-3, with TRBD2 matching 8 bases. This CDR3 spans 14 amino acids. Germline V lookup: CDR1 SGHAT, CDR2 FQNNGV. V lost 3 bases, J lost 5 bases, and 4 bases stayed unmatched. Here the CDR3 reads CASSFAGGRDTQYF. CDR3 nucleotides: TGTGCCAGCAGCTTTGCGGGGGGTAGAGATACGCAGTATTTT.

The chain couples TRBV9 to TRBJ2-1, with D possibly TRBD2 on 5 matching bases. With 7 bases removed from V and 0 bases from J, the gap between germline ends came to 8 bases. There are 13 residues in the CDR3. In germline, CDR1 is SGDLS, CDR2 YYNGEE. CDR3: CASGSASYNEQFF. The CDR3 DNA reads as TGTGCCAGCGGTAGCGCCTCCTACAATGAGCAGTTCTTC.

The chain recombines TRBV7-3 with TRBJ2-1, with TRBD2 identical over 11 bases. Germline V lookup: CDR1 SGHTA, CDR2 FQGTGA. V shed 5 bases and J 4 bases; nucleotides not matched to a gene: 10. The length of the CDR3 is 17 residues. The CDR3 spells CASSISRTSGPYNEQFF. The CDR3 nucleotides are TGTGCCAGCAGCATCTCTCGGACTAGCGGGCCATACAATGAGCAGTTCTTC.

The table lists this clonotype with a few counts. The gene calls are TRBV7-8 and TRBJ1-1, with 7 bases fitting TRBD1. This CDR3 contains 14 residues. The germline CDR1 and CDR2 sequences are SGHVS and FQNEAQ. V was pared by 2 bases and J by 7 bases, with 7 bases of the junction left unmatched. The DNA for the CDR3 is TGTGCCAGCAGCTTAATCACAGGGGAAAGTGAAGCTTTCTTT. This codes for CASSLITGESEAFF.

This clonotype was detected only a few times. The V gene is TRBV6-1, the J gene TRBJ2-2; 7 bases align to TRBD1. Germline trimming cut 6 bases from V and 4 bases from J; bases unmatched to any gene: 2. Germline V gene data show CDR1 as MNHNS and CDR2 as SASEGT. This CDR3 has 13 amino acids. CDR3 nucleotides: TGTGCCAGCAGGGGGACAGTCACCGGGGAGCTGTTTTTT. Translated: CASRGTVTGELFF.

This clonotype has a handful of counts. This chain links TRBV19 with TRBJ2-7; the D gene is possibly TRBD2 (5 bases). The germline V gene encodes CDR1 LNHDA and CDR2 SQIVND (reference sequence). Trimming left V 4 bases short and J 4 bases short, with 14 bases between. This CDR3 has 14 residues. The CDR3 nucleotides read TGTGCCAGTAGTAGAAACTCCCGGGGATACGAGCAGTACTTC. This sequence encodes CASSRNSRGYEQYF.

The J gene is TRBJ2-1, the V gene TRBV20-1, with 8 bases identical to TRBD2. This CDR3 region has 12 residues. Losses at the gene ends were 3 bases for V and 9 bases for J; bases not matched to a gene: 4. The V gene's germline CDR1 is DFQATT and CDR2 SNEGSKA (reference sequence). In DNA form, the CDR3 reads TGCAGTGCTAGTGGCGGGGGGACTGAGCAGTTCTTC. It codes for CSASGGGTEQFF.

The chain is built from TRBV24-1 and TRBJ2-3, with 7 nucleotides matching TRBD1. CDR3 size: 15 residues. Germline V gene sequence: CDR1 KGHDR, CDR2 SFDVKD. With 3 bases clipped from V and 1 base from J, the junction kept 3 bases outside the gene matches. For the CDR3, the DNA is TGTGCCACCAGTGATGCCGGGACAGGCACAGATACGCAGTATTTT. Translation gives CATSDAGTGTDTQYF.

This chain links TRBV6-2 or TRBV6-3 with TRBJ1-1, with D possibly being TRBD1 (5 bases). V was clipped by 6 bases and J by 6 bases, with 17 bases between them. CDR1 is MNHEY and CDR2 is SVGEGT in the germline V gene. The CDR3 loop spans 14 amino acids. DNA for the CDR3: TGTGCCAGCAGCCGGAGGGGAGTTGAAGCTGAAGCTTTCTTT. Its translation: CASSRRGVEAEAFF.

This clonotype was observed a few times. The rearrangement links TRBV5-1 to TRBJ2-7, with TRBD1 matching 7 bases. Germline V CDR1 and CDR2: SGHRS, YFSETQ. CDR3 size: 13 residues. V lost 4 bases and J lost 2; bases outside the gene matches: 3. DNA for the CDR3: TGCGCCAGCAGCACTGGGACAGCCTACGAGCAGTACTTC. Its protein product is CASSTGTAYEQYF.

This clonotype has only a few counts. The chain couples TRBV20-1 to TRBJ2-2, with 7 positions matching TRBD2. V lost 2 bases, J lost 5 bases, and 11 bases stayed unmatched. The CDR3 loop spans 16 amino acids. From germline, CDR1 is DFQATT and CDR2 SNEGSKA (reference sequence). The CDR3 is CSARPPGRGKTGELFF. The CDR3 DNA reads TGCAGTGCTAGACCTCCGGGGAGGGGAAAAACCGGGGAGCTGTTTTTT.

The genes are TRBV11-1 and TRBJ1-1; TRBD1 matches 7 bases. Trimming took 6 bases from V and 5 from J; bases not matched to a gene: 6. CDR1 is SGHAT and CDR2 is FQDESV in the germline V gene (reference sequence). The CDR3 runs 13 residues. CDR3 bases: TGTGCCAGCAGGCCGAGACAGGGAACTGAAGCTTTCTTT. It encodes CASRPRQGTEAFF. Looking up the rest from reference TRBV11-1 and TRBJ1-1 gives the full variable domain: EAEVAQSPRYKITEKSQAVAFWCDPISGHATLYWYRQILGQGPELLVQFQDESVVDDSQLPKDRFSAERLKGVDSTLKIQPAELGDSAMYLCASRPRQGTEAFFGQGTRLTVV.

This clonotype appeared a few times. J is TRBJ2-7 and V is TRBV4-1; a possible D gene is TRBD1 (5 bases). V was cut by 1 base and J by 2 bases, with 15 bases left in between. Per the germline V gene, CDR1 is MGHRA and CDR2 is YSYEKL. The CDR3 has 16 residues. The CDR3 bases are TGCGCCAGCAGCCAAGTAGAAACAGGACAAGCCTACGAGCAGTACTTC. Translating gives CASSQVETGQAYEQYF.